Below, one TCR beta chain is given with its context. Its target is not known. Adult Caucasians living in Nashville, Tennessee made up all of the donors. Combining CD45RO+ cells with CCR7-negative CD45RA+ TemRA cells gave CD8 memory. The data belong to a study of shared clonotypes between healthy human individuals. Overall study results and limits: Researchers found naive subsets generally carried larger estimated richness than memory subsets. Non-shared clonotypes had lower generation probabilities than those shared by all four donors.

The assay was immunoSEQ multiplex PCR, and TCRdb's table has in-frame clones only and misses some. The sample lists some 320,000 clones, around nine tenths seen once, with around 16% in the top ten. The CDR3 sequence is 15 residues long. The V gene lost 1 base and the J gene lost 4 bases, with 12 bases spanning the gap. In germline, CDR1 is SGHRS, CDR2 YFSETQ. The TCR originated in a man between 18 and 29 years old in good health. The chain recombines TRBV5-1 with TRBJ1-5, with D uncertain. The sample comprised memory CD8+ T cells sorted from blood. Subset described: CD45RO+ cells pooled with CCR7-negative TemRA cells. The CDR3 loop reads CASSLSSARNQPQHF. CDR3 DNA sequence: TGCGCCAGCAGCTTGTCGTCTGCTAGGAATCAGCCCCAGCATTTT.